A selection of T cell receptor beta chains follows, all from one sample in a study of cytomegalovirus exposure and HLA in healthy donors. Profiling relied on immunoSEQ multiplex PCR, and the TCRdb table lists in-frame clones only, not all of them. Here the sample spans about 240,000 clones, approximately 86% being singletons. The sequenced sample consisted of PBMCs. The receptors stem from a woman in her 30s in good health and CMV-seropositive. CDR3s include the opening cysteine and the closing phenylalanine or tryptophan. Fields, in order: V gene, J gene, CDR3 protein.

TRBV5-5	TRBJ1-5	CASSLQPGQGARQPQHF
TRBV9	TRBJ1-4	CASSGGIKGEKLFF
TRBV5-4	TRBJ2-7	CASSPGLAGEVYEQYF
TRBV6-5	TRBJ2-7	CASSSRERAYEQYF
TRBV7-2	TRBJ2-7	CASSLGGRPYEQYF
TRBV21-1	TRBJ2-3	CASRGHNTDTQYF
TRBV16	TRBJ2-1	CASSQFVDSVTYNEQFF
TRBV11-3	TRBJ1-2	CASSSNQGEGFNYGYTF
TRBV7-9	TRBJ1-5	CASSRTGESNQPQHF
TRBV5-4	TRBJ2-7	CASSVGLAGIYEQYF
TRBV29-1	TRBJ2-5	CSVAGSSIETQYF
TRBV9	TRBJ1-1	CASSVETTTEAFF
TRBV5-1	TRBJ1-2	CASSLERQNYGYTF